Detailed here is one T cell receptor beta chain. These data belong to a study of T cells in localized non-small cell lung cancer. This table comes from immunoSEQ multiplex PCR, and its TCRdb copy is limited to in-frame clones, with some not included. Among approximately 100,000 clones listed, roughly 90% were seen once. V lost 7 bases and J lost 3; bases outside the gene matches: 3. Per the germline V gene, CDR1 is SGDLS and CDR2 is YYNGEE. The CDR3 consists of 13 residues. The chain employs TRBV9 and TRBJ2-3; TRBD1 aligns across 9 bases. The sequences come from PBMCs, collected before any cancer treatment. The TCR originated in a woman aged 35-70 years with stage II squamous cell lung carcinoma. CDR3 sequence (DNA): TGTGCCAGCCGGGACAGGGAGACAGATACGCAGTATTTT. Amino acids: CASRDRETDTQYF. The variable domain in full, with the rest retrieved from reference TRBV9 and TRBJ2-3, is DSGVTQTPKHLITATGQRVTLRCSPRSGDLSVYWYQQSLDQGLQFLIQYYNGEERAKGNILERFSAQQFPDLHSELNLSSLELGDSALYFCASRDRETDTQYFGPGTRLTVL.